This TCR beta chain was retrieved from a study of vaccination and CD4 T cells after COVID-19. As for the study in general: Sampling after COVID took place at a median of about 98 days (range 35 to 161) following diagnosis. Cellular stimulation was performed using overlapping spike peptides derived from SARS-CoV-2, HCoV-NL63, HCoV-OC43 and HCoV-229E.

The treatment: approximately 9-day PBMC culture with coronavirus spike peptide pools or control peptides (ViraFEST assay). ViraFEST sequenced TCRs after peptide-pool expansion of antigen-specific T cells. Alongside approximately 10 IU/ml IL-2 and 10 ug/ml peptide pools, PBMCs were cultured at 1.5 million to 2.5 million per well. With V trimmed by 7 bases and J by 2 bases, 3 bases remained unmatched. CDR1 and CDR2 (germline): LNHDA, SQIVND (reference sequence). This CDR3 has 13 amino acids. This clonotype was found once. The antigen is unknown. With the Oncomine TCR Beta short-read assay, DNA from cultured CD4+ T cells was sequenced. TCRdb called the PCR reads again in MiXCR, with one record for every CDR3 protein. This sample yields about 3,500 distinct CDR3 sequences, of which 30% to 45% are seen a single time; roughly 30% belongs to the top ten.

This chain uses TRBV19 with TRBJ1-2, with 8 bases that match TRBD1. Input material: CD4+ T cells from blood, cultured in vitro. The TCR comes from a human donor who had recovered from COVID-19. The CDR3 nucleotides read TGTGCCAGTATAGGACAGGGCAACTATGGCTACACCTTC. This translates into CASIGQGNYGYTF. Supplemented by reference TRBV19 and TRBJ1-2, the full variable domain reads DGGITQSPKYLFRKEGQNVTLSCEQNLNHDAMYWYRQDPGQGLRLIYYSQIVNDFQKGDIAEGYSVSREKKESFPLTVTSAQKNPTAFYLCASIGQGNYGYTFGSGTRLTVV.